This TCR beta chain derives from a study of blood T cell repertoires in COVID-19. V was cut by 5 bases and J by 1 base, with 12 bases left in between. The germline CDR1 and CDR2 sequences are LNHDA and SQIVND (reference sequence). This CDR3 has 14 amino acids. TCRdb's table, derived via immunoSEQ multiplex PCR, lists solely in-frame clones and lacks some. In the table there are around 26,000 clones, around 88% of which are singletons. This chain links TRBV19 with TRBJ2-7, with a possible D match to TRBD1 (5 bases). The sequence came from a human donor with active COVID-19. The donor label of this sample is uncertain. The specimen was peripheral blood. The CDR3 DNA sequence: TGTGCCAGTAGTCACCAGGACACGTCCTACGAGCAGTACTTC. This translates into CASSHQDTSYEQYF.